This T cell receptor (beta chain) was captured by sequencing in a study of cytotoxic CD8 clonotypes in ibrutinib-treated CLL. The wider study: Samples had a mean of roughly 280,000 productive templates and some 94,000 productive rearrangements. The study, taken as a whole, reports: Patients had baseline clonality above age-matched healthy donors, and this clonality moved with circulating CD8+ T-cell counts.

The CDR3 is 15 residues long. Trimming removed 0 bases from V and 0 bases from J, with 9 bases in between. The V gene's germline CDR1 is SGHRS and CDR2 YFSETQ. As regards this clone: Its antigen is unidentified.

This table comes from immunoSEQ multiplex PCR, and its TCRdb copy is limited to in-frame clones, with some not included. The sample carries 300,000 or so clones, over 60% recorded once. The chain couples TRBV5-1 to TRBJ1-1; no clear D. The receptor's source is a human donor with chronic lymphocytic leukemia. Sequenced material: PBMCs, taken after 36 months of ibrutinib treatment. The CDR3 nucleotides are TGCGCCAGCAGCTTGGAGGGCGGAGTGAACACTGAAGCTTTCTTT. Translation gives CASSLEGGVNTEAFF.